This entry describes one T cell receptor (beta chain). Because it lacks the conserved phenylalanine or tryptophan at the end, this CDR3 is likely a read error. This CDR3 is also generated by other DNA sequences in the sample. The assay was carried out at the deep level. On ten immunoSEQ deep assay plates, unsorted PBMC DNA was sequenced. Per the study methods: In the immunoSEQ data, sequences were junction-only and lacked quality scores, so filtering differed. Produced via immunoSEQ multiplex PCR; TCRdb's table is partial and in-frame only. For V, J and clone size, that table is used; D and trimming come from the DNA. The sample holds about 520,000 clones, 81% seen once. The CDR3 length is 11 residues. CDR1 and CDR2 from the germline V gene are SQVTM and ANQGSEA. The ends were cut back, 7 bases at V and 2 bases at J, with 8 bases in the middle. This record comes from a study of shared clonotypes between healthy human individuals.

Sequencing was performed on PBMCs. This receptor was obtained from a woman in her thirties or forties in good health. Some clones in this sample may be carry-over from other donors' samples. This sequence joins TRBV29-1 and TRBJ1-2; D is unresolved. CDR3 sequence (DNA): TGCAGCGAGTCATCAAACTATGGCTACACCTTA. Translated, it gives CSESSNYGYTL.